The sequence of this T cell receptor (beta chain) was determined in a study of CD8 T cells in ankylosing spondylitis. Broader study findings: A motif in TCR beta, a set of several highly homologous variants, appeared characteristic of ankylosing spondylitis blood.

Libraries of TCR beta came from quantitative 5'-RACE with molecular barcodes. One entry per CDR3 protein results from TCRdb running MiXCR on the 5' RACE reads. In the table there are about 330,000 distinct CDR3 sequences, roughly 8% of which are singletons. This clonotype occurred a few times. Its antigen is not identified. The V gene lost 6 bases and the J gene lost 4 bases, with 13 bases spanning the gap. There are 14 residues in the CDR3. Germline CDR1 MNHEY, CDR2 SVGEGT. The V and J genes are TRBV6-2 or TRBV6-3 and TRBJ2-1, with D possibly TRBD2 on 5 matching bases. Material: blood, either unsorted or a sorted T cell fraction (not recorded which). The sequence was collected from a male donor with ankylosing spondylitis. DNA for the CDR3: TGTGCCAGCAGACCTATGGGAGCATACAATGAGCAGTTCTTC. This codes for CASRPMGAYNEQFF.